The clone carrying this T cell receptor beta chain was seen more than once but under ten times. What it binds is not known. This entry belongs to a study of T-cell memory formation after mild COVID-19. Whole-study results and caveats: Contracting CD4+ clones lay largely in CM and EM, with CD8+ ones residing in EMRA. Clones contracting over day 15 to 85 were CD4/CD8 balanced, with later expanders leaning CD4+. A second wave of clones peaked on day 37, and their SARS-CoV-2 specificity went unconfirmed.

Germline-derived CDR1 and CDR2 are SGHAT and FQNNGV. The ends were cut back, 7 bases at V and 5 bases at J, with 17 bases in the middle. This CDR3 region has 14 residues. Libraries for TCRalpha and TCRbeta carried sample barcodes and unique molecular identifiers via 5'RACE. TCRdb analysed the 5' RACE reads with MiXCR anew, one entry per CDR3 protein. The table has nearly 350,000 distinct CDR3 sequences, 13% seen once; the top ten hold about 21%. V gene TRBV11-2 combines with J gene TRBJ2-5, with D hard to call. The receptor comes from a man between 18 and 35 years old who had mild COVID-19 (a few samples of this study predate the infection). Cell type and time point are not known. The sequencing sample was made of PBMCs or a T cell subset sorted from them (not recorded which). The CDR3 region has the DNA TGTGCCAGCACCATTCTCGGTAATGGGGAGACCCAGTACTTC. The encoded protein is CASTILGNGETQYF.